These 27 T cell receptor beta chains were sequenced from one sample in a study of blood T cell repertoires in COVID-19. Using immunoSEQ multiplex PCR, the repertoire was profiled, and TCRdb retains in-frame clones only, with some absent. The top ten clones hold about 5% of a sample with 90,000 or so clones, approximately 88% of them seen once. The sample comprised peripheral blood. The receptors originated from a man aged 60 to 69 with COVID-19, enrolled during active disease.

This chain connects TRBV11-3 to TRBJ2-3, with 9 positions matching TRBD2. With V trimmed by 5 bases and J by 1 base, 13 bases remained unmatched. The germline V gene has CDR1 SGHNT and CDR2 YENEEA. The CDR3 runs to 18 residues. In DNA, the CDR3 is TGTGCCAGCAGCGGGGTTAGCGGGAGCCCGATAGGCACAGATACGCAGTATTTT. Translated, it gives CASSGVSGSPIGTDTQYF.

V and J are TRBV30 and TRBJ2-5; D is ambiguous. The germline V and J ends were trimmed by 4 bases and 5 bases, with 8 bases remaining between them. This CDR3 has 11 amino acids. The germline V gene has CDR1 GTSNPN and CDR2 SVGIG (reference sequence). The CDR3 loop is CAWTLRETQYF. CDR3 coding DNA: TGTGCCTGGACTCTGCGGGAGACCCAGTACTTC.

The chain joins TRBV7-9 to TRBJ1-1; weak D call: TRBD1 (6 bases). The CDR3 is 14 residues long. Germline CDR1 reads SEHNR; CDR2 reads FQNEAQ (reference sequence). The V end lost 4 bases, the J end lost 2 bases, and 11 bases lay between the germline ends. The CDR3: CASSSAGANTEAFF. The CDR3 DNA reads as TGTGCCAGCAGCTCAGCAGGGGCTAACACTGAAGCTTTCTTT.

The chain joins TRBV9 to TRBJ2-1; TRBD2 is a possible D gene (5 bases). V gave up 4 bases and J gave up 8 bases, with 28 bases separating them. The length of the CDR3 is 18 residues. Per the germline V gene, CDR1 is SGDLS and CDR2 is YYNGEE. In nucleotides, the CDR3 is TGTGCCAGCAGCCCCGACCCGACTGGCGCCGGGAATCTGGATGAGCAGTTCTTC. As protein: CASSPDPTGAGNLDEQFF.

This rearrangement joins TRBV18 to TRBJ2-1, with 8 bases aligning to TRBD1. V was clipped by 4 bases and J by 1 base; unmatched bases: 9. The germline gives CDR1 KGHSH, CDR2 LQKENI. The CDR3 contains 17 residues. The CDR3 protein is CASSQPGGAGSYNEQFF. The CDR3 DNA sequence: TGTGCCAGCTCACAACCAGGGGGCGCTGGGTCCTACAATGAGCAGTTCTTC. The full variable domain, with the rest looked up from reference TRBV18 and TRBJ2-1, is NAGVMQNPRHLVRRRGQEARLRCSPMKGHSHVYWYRQLPEEGLKFMVYLQKENIIDESGMPKERFSAEFPKEGPSILRIQQVVRGDSAAYFCASSQPGGAGSYNEQFFGPGTRLTVL.

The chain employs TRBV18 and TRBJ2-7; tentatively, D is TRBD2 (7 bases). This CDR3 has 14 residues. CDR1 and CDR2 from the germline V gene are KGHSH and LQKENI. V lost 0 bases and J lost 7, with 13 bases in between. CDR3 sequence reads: CASSPPGGLWEQYF. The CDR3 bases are TGTGCCAGCTCACCACCGGGGGGGCTTTGGGAGCAGTACTTC.

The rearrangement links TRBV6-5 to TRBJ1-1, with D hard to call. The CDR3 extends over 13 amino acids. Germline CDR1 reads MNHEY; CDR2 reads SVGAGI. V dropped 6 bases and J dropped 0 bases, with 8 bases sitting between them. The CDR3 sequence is CASRRDLNTEAFF. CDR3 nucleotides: TGTGCCAGCAGGAGAGATTTGAACACTGAAGCTTTCTTT.

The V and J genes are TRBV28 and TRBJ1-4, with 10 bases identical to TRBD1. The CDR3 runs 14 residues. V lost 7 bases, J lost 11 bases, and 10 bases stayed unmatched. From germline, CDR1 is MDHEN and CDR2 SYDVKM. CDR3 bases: TGTGCCAGCACCTCCGGGACAGGGGTTGGCAAACTGTTTTTT. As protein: CASTSGTGVGKLFF.

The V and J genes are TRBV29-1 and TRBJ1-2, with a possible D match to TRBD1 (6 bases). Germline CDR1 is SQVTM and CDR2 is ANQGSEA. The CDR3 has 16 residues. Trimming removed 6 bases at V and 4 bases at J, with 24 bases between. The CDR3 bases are TGCAGCGTCCCATACGTGGACAGCCCGGGGGGCTATGGCTACACCTTC. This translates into CSVPYVDSPGGYGYTF.

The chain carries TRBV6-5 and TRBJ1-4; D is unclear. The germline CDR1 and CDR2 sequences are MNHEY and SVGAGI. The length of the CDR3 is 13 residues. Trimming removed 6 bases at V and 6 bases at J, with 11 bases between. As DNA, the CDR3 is TGTGCCAGCAGGGAGAACCGTTATGAAAAACTGTTTTTT. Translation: CASRENRYEKLFF.

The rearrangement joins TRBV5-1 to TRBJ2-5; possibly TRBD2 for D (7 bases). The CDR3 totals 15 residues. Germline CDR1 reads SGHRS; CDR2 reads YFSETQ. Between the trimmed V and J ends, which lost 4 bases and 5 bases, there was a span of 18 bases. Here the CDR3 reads CASSGMQGRGETQYF. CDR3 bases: TGCGCCAGCAGCGGGATGCAGGGGAGGGGGGAGACCCAGTACTTC.

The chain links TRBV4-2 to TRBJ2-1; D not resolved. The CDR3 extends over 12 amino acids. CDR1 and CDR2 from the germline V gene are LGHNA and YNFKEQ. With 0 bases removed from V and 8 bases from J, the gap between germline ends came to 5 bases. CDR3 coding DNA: TGTGCCAGCAGCCAAGATCGGGATGAGCAGTTCTTC. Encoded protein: CASSQDRDEQFF.

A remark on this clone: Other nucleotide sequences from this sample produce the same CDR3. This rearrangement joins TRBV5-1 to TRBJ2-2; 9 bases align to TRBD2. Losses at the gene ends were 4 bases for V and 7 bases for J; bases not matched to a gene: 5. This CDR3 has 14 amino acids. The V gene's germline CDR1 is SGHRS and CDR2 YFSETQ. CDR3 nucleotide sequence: TGCGCCAGCAGCCCGGGACTAGCCGTCGGGGAGCTGTTTTTT. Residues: CASSPGLAVGELFF.

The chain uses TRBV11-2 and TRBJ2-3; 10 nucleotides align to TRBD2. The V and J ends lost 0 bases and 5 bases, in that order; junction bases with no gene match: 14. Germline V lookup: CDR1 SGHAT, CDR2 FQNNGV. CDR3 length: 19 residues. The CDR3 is CASSLDSGGAGGPIDTQYF. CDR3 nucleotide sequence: TGTGCCAGCAGCTTAGACTCCGGAGGAGCGGGAGGGCCTATAGATACGCAGTATTTT.

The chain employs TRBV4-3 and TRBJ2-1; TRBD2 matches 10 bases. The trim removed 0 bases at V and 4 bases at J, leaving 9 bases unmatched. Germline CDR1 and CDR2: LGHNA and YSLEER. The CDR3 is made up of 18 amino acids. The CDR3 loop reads CASSQEGLAGVLYNEQFF. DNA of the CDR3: TGCGCCAGCAGCCAAGAGGGGCTAGCGGGAGTTCTTTACAATGAGCAGTTCTTC.

In DNA, the CDR3 is TGTGCCAGCAGTTTAGGGGGGGGCTGGGAGACCCAGTACTTC. Protein: CASSLGGGWETQYF. The chain employs TRBV27 and TRBJ2-5, with a tentative D call TRBD2 (7 bases). The CDR3 runs to 14 residues. The V end lost 2 bases, the J end lost 5 bases, and 12 bases lay between the germline ends. Germline assignment: CDR1 MNHEY and CDR2 SMNVEV (reference sequence).

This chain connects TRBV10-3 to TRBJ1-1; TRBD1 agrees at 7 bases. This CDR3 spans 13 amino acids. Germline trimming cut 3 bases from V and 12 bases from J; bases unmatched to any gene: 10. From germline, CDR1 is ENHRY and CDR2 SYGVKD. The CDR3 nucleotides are TGTGCCATCAGTGAACCGGGACAGATCGGTACTTTCTTT. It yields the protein CAISEPGQIGTFF.

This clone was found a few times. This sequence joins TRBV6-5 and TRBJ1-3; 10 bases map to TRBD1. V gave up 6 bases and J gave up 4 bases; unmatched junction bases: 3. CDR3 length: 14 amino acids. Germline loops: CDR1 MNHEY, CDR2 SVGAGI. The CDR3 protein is CASSRTGGGNTIYF. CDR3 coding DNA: TGTGCCAGCAGCCGGACAGGGGGGGGAAACACCATATATTTT.

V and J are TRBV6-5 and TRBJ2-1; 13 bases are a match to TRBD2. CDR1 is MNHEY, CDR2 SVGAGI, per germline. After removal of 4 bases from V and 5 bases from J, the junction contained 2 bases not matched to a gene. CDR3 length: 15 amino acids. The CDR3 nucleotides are TGTGCCAGCAGTTGGACTAGCGGGAGAAACAATGAGCAGTTCTTC. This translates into CASSWTSGRNNEQFF.

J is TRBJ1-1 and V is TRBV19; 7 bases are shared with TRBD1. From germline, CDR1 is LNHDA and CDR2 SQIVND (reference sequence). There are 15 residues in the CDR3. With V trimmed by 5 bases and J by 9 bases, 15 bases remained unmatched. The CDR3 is CASSSRQGLARQAFF. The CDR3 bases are TGTGCCAGTAGTTCCCGACAGGGTCTGGCCAGGCAAGCTTTCTTT.

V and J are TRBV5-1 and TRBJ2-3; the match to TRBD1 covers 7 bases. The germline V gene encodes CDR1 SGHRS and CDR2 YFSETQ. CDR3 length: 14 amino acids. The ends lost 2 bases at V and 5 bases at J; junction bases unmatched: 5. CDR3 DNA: TGCGCCAGCAGCTTCGACAGGGCGAGAGATACGCAGTATTTT. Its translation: CASSFDRARDTQYF.

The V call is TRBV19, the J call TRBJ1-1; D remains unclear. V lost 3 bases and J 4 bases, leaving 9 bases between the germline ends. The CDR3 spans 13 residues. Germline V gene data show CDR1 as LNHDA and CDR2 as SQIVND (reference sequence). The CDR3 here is CASSIGQPTEAFF. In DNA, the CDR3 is TGTGCCAGTAGTATTGGGCAGCCCACTGAAGCTTTCTTT.

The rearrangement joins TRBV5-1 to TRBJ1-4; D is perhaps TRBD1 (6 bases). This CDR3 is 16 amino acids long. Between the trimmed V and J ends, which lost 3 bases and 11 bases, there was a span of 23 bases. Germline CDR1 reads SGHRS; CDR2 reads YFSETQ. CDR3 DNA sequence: TGCGCCAGCAGCTCCGGGGGGGGACAAAGTAAGGGTAAACTGTTTTTT. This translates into CASSSGGGQSKGKLFF.

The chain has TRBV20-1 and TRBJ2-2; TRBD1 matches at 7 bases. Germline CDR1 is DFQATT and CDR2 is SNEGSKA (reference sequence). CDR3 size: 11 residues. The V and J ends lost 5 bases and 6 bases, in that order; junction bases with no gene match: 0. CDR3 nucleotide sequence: TGCAGTGCTGGACAGGCCGGGGAGCTGTTTTTT. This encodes CSAGQAGELFF.

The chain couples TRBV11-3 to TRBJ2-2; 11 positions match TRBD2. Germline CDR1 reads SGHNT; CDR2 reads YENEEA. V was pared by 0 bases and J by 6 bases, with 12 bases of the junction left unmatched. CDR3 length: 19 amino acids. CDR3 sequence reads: CASSLDHPLVAGGSGELFF. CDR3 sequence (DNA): TGTGCCAGCAGCTTAGACCACCCACTAGTAGCGGGAGGGTCCGGGGAGCTGTTTTTT.

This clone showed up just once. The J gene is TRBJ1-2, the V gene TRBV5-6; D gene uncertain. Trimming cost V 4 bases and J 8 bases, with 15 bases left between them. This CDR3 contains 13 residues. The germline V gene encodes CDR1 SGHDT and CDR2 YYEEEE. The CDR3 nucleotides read TGTGCCAGCAGCGCGAGCCCTCGCGGGGGCTACACCTTC. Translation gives CASSASPRGGYTF.

The CDR3 reads CASSINRQNYGYTF. The CDR3 DNA follows: TGTGCCAGTAGTATTAATCGACAAAACTATGGCTACACCTTC. This rearrangement joins TRBV19 to TRBJ1-2; D is unclear. With 3 bases removed from V and 2 bases from J, the gap between germline ends came to 10 bases. The length of the CDR3 is 14 residues. Germline V gene sequence: CDR1 LNHDA, CDR2 SQIVND (reference sequence).